This TCR beta chain comes out of a study of Graves' ophthalmopathy and Graves' hyperthyroidism. Study-level information: Investigators collected peripheral blood at initial diagnosis, before any treatment was given. Study results and limitations: Separation of ophthalmopathy from stable hyperthyroidism was achieved by a 13-signature model, at around 88% sensitivity and roughly 81% specificity. At around 70% sensitivity and 72.22% specificity, the model predicted progression of the ophthalmopathy.

On this clonotype: Its matching antigen is unknown.

CDR3 length: 15 amino acids. Deletions cut 3 bases from V and 0 bases from J, with 11 bases between. Germline CDR1 LNHNV, CDR2 YYDKDF (reference sequence). RNA transcripts were the source from which TCR beta CDR3 regions were amplified. The library came from an HTBI-primed first-round RT-PCR and a second-round multiplex PCR. TCRdb reprocessed the multiplex PCR reads with MiXCR, giving one entry per CDR3 protein. The repertoire holds around 600,000 distinct CDR3 sequences, with over 40% as singletons. Symptoms, serum thyroxine and TRAb, thyroid ultrasound, and orbital computed tomography formed the diagnostic basis.

The chain couples TRBV15 to TRBJ1-2; no definite D call. This sequence was found in an adult man with Graves' ophthalmopathy. Material: peripheral blood. The CDR3 spells CATSSFGVSNYGYTF. The CDR3 coding sequence is TGTGCCACCAGCAGCTTCGGGGTTTCTAACTATGGCTACACCTTC.